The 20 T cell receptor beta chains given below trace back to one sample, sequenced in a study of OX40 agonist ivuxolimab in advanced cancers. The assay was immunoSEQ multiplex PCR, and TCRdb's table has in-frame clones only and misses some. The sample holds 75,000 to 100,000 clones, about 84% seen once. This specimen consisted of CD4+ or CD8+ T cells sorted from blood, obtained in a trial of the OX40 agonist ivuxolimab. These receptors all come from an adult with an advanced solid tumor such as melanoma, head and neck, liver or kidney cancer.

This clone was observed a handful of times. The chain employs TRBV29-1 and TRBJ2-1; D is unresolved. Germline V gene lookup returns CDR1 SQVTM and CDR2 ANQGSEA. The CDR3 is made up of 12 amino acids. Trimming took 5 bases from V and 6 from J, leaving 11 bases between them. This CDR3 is CSVWLDSNEQFF. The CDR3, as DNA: TGCAGCGTTTGGCTAGATAGCAATGAGCAGTTCTTC.

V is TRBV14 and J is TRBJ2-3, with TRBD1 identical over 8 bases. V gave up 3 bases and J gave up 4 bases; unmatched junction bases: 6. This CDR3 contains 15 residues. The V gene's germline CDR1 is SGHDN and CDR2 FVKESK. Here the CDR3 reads CASSQLGQGADTQYF. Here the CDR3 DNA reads TGTGCCAGCAGCCAGCTAGGACAGGGTGCAGATACGCAGTATTTT. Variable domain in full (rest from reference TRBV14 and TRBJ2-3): EAGVTQFPSHSVIEKGQTVTLRCDPISGHDNLYWYRRVMGKEIKFLLHFVKESKQDESGMPNNRFLAERTGGTYSTLKVQPAELEDSGVYFCASSQLGQGADTQYFGPGTRLTVL.

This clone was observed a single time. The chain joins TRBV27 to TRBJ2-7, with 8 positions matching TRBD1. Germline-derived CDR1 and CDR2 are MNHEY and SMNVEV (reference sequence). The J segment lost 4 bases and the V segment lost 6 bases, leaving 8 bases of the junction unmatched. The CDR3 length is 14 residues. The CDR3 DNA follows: TGTGCCAGCAGAACGACAGGGGCGGCATACGAGCAGTACTTC. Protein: CASRTTGAAYEQYF.

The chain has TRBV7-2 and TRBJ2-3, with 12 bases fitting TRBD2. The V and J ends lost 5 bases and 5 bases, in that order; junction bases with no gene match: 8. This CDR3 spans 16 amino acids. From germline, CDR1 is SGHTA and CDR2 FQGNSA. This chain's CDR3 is CASSPGLAGYRDTQYF. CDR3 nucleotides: TGTGCCAGCAGCCCAGGACTAGCGGGATACAGAGATACGCAGTATTTT.

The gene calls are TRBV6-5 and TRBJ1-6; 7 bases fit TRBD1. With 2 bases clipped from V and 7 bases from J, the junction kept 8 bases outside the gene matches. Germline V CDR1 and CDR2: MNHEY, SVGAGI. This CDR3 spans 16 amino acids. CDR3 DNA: TGTGCCAGCAGTTACCGCCGGGACAGTGGGAATTCACCCCTCCACTTT. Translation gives CASSYRRDSGNSPLHF.

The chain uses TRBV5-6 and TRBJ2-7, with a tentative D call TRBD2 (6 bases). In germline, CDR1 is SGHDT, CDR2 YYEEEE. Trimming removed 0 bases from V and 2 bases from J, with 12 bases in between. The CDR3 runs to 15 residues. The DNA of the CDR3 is TGTGCCAGCAGCTTGGTAGGTAGCGGTACCTACGAGCAGTACTTC. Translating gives CASSLVGSGTYEQYF.

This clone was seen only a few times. CDR3 coding DNA: TGTGCCAGCGGAGACGGGACAGAGAATGAAAAACTGTTTTTT. Residues: CASGDGTENEKLFF. This rearrangement joins TRBV2 to TRBJ1-4, with TRBD1 identical over 7 bases. CDR3 length: 14 amino acids. In germline, CDR1 is SNHLY, CDR2 FYNNEI. Trimming at V came to 8 bases and at J to 5 bases, leaving 8 bases not matched to a gene.

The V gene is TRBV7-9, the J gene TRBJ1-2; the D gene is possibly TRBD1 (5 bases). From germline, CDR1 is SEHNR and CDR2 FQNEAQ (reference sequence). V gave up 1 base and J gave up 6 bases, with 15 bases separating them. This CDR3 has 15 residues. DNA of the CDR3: TGTGCCAGCAGCTTAGGGGGGTCAGGGCGAGATGGCTACACCTTC. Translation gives CASSLGGSGRDGYTF.

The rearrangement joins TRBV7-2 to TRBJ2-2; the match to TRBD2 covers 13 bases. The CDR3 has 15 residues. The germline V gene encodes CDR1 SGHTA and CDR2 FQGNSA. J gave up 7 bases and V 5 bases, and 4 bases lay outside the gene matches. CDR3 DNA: TGTGCCAGCAGCGCCGGACTAGCGGGGGTCGGGGAGCTGTTTTTT. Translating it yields CASSAGLAGVGELFF.

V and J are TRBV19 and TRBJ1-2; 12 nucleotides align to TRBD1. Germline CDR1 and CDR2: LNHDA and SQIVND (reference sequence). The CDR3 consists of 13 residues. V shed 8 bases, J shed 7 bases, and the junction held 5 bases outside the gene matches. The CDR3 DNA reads TGTGCCAGTTGGGGACAGGGGGCCGGTGGCTACACCTTC. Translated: CASWGQGAGGYTF.

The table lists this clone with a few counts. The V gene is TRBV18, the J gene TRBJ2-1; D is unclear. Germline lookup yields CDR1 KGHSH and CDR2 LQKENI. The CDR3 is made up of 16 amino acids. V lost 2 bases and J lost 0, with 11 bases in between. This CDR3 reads CASSPLTVSSYNEQFF. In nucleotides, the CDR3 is TGTGCCAGCTCACCATTGACCGTGAGCTCCTACAATGAGCAGTTCTTC.

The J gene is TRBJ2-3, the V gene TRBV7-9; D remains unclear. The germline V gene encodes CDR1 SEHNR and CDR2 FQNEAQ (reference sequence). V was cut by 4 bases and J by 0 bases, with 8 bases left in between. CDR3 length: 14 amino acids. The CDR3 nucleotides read TGTGCCAGCAGCTCCAGGTGGAGCACAGATACGCAGTATTTT. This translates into CASSSRWSTDTQYF.

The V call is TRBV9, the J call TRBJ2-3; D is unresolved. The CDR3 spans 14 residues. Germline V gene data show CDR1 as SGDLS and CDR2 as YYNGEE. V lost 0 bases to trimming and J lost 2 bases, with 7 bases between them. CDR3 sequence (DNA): TGTGCCAGCAGCGTAGTCGAATACACAGATACGCAGTATTTT. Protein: CASSVVEYTDTQYF.

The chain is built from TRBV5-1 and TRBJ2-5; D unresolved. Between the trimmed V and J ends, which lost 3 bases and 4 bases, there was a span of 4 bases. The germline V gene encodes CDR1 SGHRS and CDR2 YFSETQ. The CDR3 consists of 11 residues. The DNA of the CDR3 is TGCGCCAGCAGCTCAGGAGAGACCCAGTACTTC. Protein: CASSSGETQYF.

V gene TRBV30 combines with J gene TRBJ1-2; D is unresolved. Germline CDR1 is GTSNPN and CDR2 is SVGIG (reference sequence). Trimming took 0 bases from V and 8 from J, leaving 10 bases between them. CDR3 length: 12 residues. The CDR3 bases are TGTGCCTGGAGTGTACCGGCTGTCGGCTACACCTTC. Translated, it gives CAWSVPAVGYTF.

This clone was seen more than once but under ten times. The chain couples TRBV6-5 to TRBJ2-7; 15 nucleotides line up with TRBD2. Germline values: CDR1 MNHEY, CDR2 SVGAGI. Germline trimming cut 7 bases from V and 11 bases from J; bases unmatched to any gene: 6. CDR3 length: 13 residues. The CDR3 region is CASNGLAGGDKYF. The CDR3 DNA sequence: TGTGCCAGCAATGGACTAGCGGGAGGGGACAAGTACTTC.

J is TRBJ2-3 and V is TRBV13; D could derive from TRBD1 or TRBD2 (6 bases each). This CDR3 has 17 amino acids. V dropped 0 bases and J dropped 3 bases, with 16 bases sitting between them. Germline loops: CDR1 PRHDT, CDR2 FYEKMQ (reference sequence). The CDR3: CASSLGPPGAMTDTQYF. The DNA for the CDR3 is TGTGCCAGCAGCTTAGGCCCGCCGGGGGCGATGACAGATACGCAGTATTTT.

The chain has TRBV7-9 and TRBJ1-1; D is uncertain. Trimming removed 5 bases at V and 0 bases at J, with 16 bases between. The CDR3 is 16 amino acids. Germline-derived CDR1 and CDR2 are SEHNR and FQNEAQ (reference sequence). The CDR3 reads CASSTQPTSMNTEAFF. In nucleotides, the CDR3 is TGTGCCAGCAGCACCCAGCCGACAAGCATGAACACTGAAGCTTTCTTT.

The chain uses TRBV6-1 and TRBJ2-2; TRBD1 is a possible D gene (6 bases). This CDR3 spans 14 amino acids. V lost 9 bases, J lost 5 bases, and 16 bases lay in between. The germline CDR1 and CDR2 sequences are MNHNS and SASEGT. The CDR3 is CASIGQLATGELFF. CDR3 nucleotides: TGTGCCAGTATAGGACAGTTAGCTACCGGGGAGCTGTTTTTT.

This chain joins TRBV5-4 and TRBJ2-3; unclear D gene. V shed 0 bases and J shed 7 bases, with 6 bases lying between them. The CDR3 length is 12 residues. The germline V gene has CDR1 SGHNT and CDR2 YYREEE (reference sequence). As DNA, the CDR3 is TGTGCCAGCAGCTTGGGGCCTAATACGCAGTATTTT. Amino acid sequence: CASSLGPNTQYF.